This T cell receptor (beta chain) came from a study of blood T cell repertoires in COVID-19. The method was immunoSEQ multiplex PCR; TCRdb's version includes in-frame clones alone and lacks a portion of them. The sample has 200,000 to 250,000 clones; about 91% are singletons. The CDR3 covers 15 residues. J was trimmed by 0 bases and V by 6 bases; bases with no gene match: 4. Germline V CDR1 and CDR2: MNHEY, SMNVEV (reference sequence). Sequencing was carried out using PBMCs or T cells enriched from blood (not recorded which). The chain links TRBV27 to TRBJ1-5; TRBD1 matches at 8 bases. The TCR sequence derives from a woman aged 45-65 years with acute COVID-19. The CDR3 DNA is TGTGCCAGCAGGGACAGGGAATATAGCAATCAGCCCCAGCATTTT. This gives the protein CASRDREYSNQPQHF.